Each of the 18 T cell receptor beta chains below was sequenced from the same sample in a study of neurological immune-mediated disorders. Each CDR3 protein gets one entry after TCRdb re-called the 5' RACE reads with MiXCR. The repertoire holds tens of thousands of distinct CDR3 sequences, with approximately 10% as singletons. Sequences were obtained from PBMCs. These receptors came from a man aged 35 to 55 in good health.

This clonotype has a count of ten or more. The chain couples TRBV5-1 to TRBJ2-3; unclear D gene. Trimming shortened V by 3 bases and J by 1 base, and 3 bases separated the two germline ends. Germline values: CDR1 SGHRS, CDR2 YFSETQ. The length of the CDR3 is 12 residues. The chain's CDR3 is CASSSRTDTQYF. The DNA of the CDR3 is TGCGCCAGCAGCTCTCGCACAGATACGCAGTATTTT.

The sample holds many counts of this clonotype. V gene TRBV19 combines with J gene TRBJ1-6; D is perhaps TRBD1 (5 bases). The V and J ends lost 7 bases and 9 bases respectively, with 16 bases between them. The CDR3 totals 14 residues. Germline V gene data show CDR1 as LNHDA and CDR2 as SQIVND (reference sequence). CDR3 bases: TGTGCCAGTACCGGGACGGACGGAGGTTCACCCCTCCACTTT. This sequence encodes CASTGTDGGSPLHF.

This clonotype was seen many times. At one end the junction does not follow the germline gene, possibly because of a read error. The rearrangement links TRBV6-4 to TRBJ1-1; D unclear. This CDR3 contains 11 residues. The germline CDR1 and CDR2 sequences are MRHNA and SNTAGT. The CDR3 coding sequence is TGTGCCCGAGGGTTCTATTCACTTCGGCCCTTT. Residues: CARGFYSLRPF.

The chain links TRBV19 to TRBJ2-1, with D possibly TRBD2 on 6 matching bases. This CDR3 is 13 amino acids long. V shed 9 bases and J shed 0 bases, with 9 bases lying between them. CDR1 is LNHDA and CDR2 is SQIVND in the germline V gene (reference sequence). CDR3: CASGTVSYNEQFF. Here the CDR3 DNA reads TGTGCCAGCGGGACTGTCTCCTACAATGAGCAGTTCTTC.

This clonotype came up a few times. J is TRBJ1-1 and V is TRBV4-2; D is perhaps TRBD1 (6 bases). The germline V gene encodes CDR1 LGHNA and CDR2 YNFKEQ. The CDR3 sequence is 14 residues long. Trimming left V 1 base short and J 3 bases short, with 9 bases between. The CDR3 sequence: CASSQGGADTEAFF. DNA of the CDR3: TGTGCCAGCAGCCAAGGGGGGGCTGACACTGAAGCTTTCTTT.

This clonotype was seen a handful of times. A much larger clone lies a single base off, so this may be a read error. The rearrangement uses TRBV6-5 and TRBJ2-7; D is unresolved. The CDR3 covers 13 residues. Germline-derived CDR1 and CDR2 are MNHEY and SVGAGI. CDR3 sequence reads: CASQVDPSCEQYF. CDR3 coding DNA: TGTGCCAGCCAAGTCGACCCTTCCTGCGAGCAGTACTTC.

This clonotype was observed at least ten times. The CDR3 nucleotides read TGTGCCAGCAGCCATGGACAGGGTAGGGACGAGCAGTACTTC. Translated: CASSHGQGRDEQYF. The chain joins TRBV3-1 to TRBJ2-7; 8 positions match TRBD1. Trimming cost V 3 bases and J 5 bases; bases outside gene matches: 6. Germline V lookup: CDR1 LGHDT, CDR2 YNNKEL (reference sequence). The CDR3 runs 14 residues.

This clonotype was picked up many times. The chain links TRBV10-3 to TRBJ2-2; D is uncertain. This CDR3 has 13 amino acids. Trimming stripped 0 bases from V and 3 bases from J, with 2 bases between. From germline, CDR1 is ENHRY and CDR2 SYGVKD. The CDR3 here is CAISESYTGELFF. CDR3 sequence (DNA): TGTGCCATCAGTGAGTCTTACACCGGGGAGCTGTTTTTT.

The chain employs TRBV7-6 and TRBJ1-6; D is uncertain. V was cut by 5 bases and J by 7 bases, with 6 bases left in between. Germline CDR1 reads SGHVS; CDR2 reads FNYEAQ. This CDR3 is 12 amino acids long. DNA of the CDR3: TGTGCCAGCAGCGACCCAAATTCACCCCTCCACTTT. Encoded protein: CASSDPNSPLHF.

This clonotype has a count of ten or more. V gene TRBV10-2 combines with J gene TRBJ1-1; perhaps TRBD1 as D (6 bases). The V end lost 8 bases, the J end lost 9 bases, and 28 bases lay between the germline ends. This CDR3 spans 16 amino acids. The germline V gene encodes CDR1 WSHSY and CDR2 SAAADI. CDR3 region: CASVDPSQGTGRKAFF. The CDR3 nucleotides read TGCGCCAGCGTTGACCCCTCGCAGGGGACGGGTCGGAAAGCTTTCTTT.

At least ten counts were recorded for this clonotype. The chain carries TRBV7-3 and TRBJ2-3; D may be TRBD2 (6 bases). CDR1 and CDR2 (germline): SGHTA, FQGTGA. The CDR3 loop spans 12 amino acids. The ends were cut back, 8 bases at V and 5 bases at J, with 11 bases in the middle. CDR3 loop: CASGGSGDTQYF. CDR3 sequence (DNA): TGTGCCAGCGGGGGGTCTGGAGATACGCAGTATTTT. Full variable domain (missing parts from reference TRBV7-3 and TRBJ2-3): GAGVSQTPSNKVTEKGKYVELRCDPISGHTALYWYRQSLGQGPEFLIYFQGTGAADDSGLPNDRFFAVRPEGSVSTLKIQRTERGDSAVYLCASGGSGDTQYFGPGTRLTVL.

Many counts were recorded for this clonotype. Here the CDR3 DNA reads TGCAGCGTTGACGGGGACAATGTATCCGGGGAGCTGTTTTTT. Protein product: CSVDGDNVSGELFF. The chain joins TRBV29-1 to TRBJ2-2; D perhaps matches TRBD1 (6 bases). Deletions cut 3 bases from V and 6 bases from J, with 14 bases between. In germline, CDR1 is SQVTM, CDR2 ANQGSEA. The CDR3 length is 14 residues.

Of note for this clonotype: A much larger clone lies one base from this, so it may be a read error. This chain uses TRBV5-6 with TRBJ1-1; no firm D call. This CDR3 comprises 13 residues. From germline, CDR1 is SGHDT and CDR2 YYEEEE. The CDR3 sequence is CANSFTAATEAFF. The DNA for the CDR3 is TGTGCCAACAGCTTCACAGCGGCCACTGAAGCTTTCTTT.

This clonotype has ten or more counts. The chain recombines TRBV4-2 with TRBJ2-1; D possibly uses TRBD1 or TRBD2 (5 bases each). The CDR3 has 18 amino acids. Germline assignment: CDR1 LGHNA and CDR2 YNFKEQ. Between the trimmed V and J ends, which lost 1 base and 0 bases, there was a span of 16 bases. The CDR3 nucleotides read TGTGCCAGCAGCCAAGGGCCGGTCCGGGACCGCTCCTACAATGAGCAGTTCTTC. Protein: CASSQGPVRDRSYNEQFF.

This clonotype occurred many times. The rearrangement links TRBV24-1 to TRBJ2-1; D uncertain. Trimming took off 2 bases at V and 10 bases at J, with 8 bases between the two ends. The germline gives CDR1 KGHDR, CDR2 SFDVKD. The CDR3 is 12 residues long. The CDR3 coding sequence is TGTGCCACCAGTGATTCCGGCAGGGAGCAGTTCTTC. Its translation is CATSDSGREQFF.

This clonotype was observed at least ten times. The CDR3 spells CASSSGPDSGNTIYF. Written as DNA, the CDR3 is TGTGCCAGCAGCTCAGGGCCGGACTCTGGAAACACCATATATTTT. The chain links TRBV7-9 to TRBJ1-3; D may be TRBD1 (5 bases). The CDR3 covers 15 residues. Germline values: CDR1 SEHNR, CDR2 FQNEAQ (reference sequence). V was pared by 4 bases and J by 0 bases, with 10 bases between.

The genes are TRBV7-3 and TRBJ2-5; 15 bases align to TRBD2. The J segment lost 3 bases and the V segment lost 4 bases, leaving 6 bases of the junction unmatched. The CDR3 loop spans 17 amino acids. Germline assignment: CDR1 SGHTA and CDR2 FQGTGA. The CDR3 loop reads CASSSGTSGGPKETQYF. For the CDR3, the DNA is TGTGCCAGCAGCTCAGGGACTAGCGGGGGGCCCAAAGAGACCCAGTACTTC.

This chain joins TRBV6-1 and TRBJ2-7; 7 bases fit TRBD2. The germline V gene encodes CDR1 MNHNS and CDR2 SASEGT. The CDR3 spans 17 residues. V lost 0 bases, J lost 0 bases, and 8 bases stayed unmatched. The CDR3 region has the DNA TGTGCCAGCAGTGAAGCGCGTGGGGGGGGGTTCTCCTACGAGCAGTACTTC. This sequence encodes CASSEARGGGFSYEQYF.